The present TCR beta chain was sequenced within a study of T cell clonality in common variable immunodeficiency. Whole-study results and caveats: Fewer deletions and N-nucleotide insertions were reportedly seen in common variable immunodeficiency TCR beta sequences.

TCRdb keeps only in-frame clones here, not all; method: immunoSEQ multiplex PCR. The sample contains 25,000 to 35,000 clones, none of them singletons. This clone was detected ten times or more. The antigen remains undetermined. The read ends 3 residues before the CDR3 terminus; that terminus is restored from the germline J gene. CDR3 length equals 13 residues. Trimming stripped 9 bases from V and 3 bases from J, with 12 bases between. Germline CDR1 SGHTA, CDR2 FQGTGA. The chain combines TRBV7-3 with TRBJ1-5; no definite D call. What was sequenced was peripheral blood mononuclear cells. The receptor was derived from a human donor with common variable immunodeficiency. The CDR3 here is CASDGTNNQPQHF. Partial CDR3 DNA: TGTGCCAGTGATGGCACGAACAATCAGCCC.